This T cell receptor (beta chain) was captured by sequencing in a study of shared clonotypes between healthy human individuals. Study at large: Each donor's CD8 memory used one plate, CD8 naive two, each CD4 subset three.

Trimming stripped 2 bases from V and 6 bases from J, with 9 bases between. This CDR3 comprises 12 residues. The germline CDR1 and CDR2 sequences are SGHDT and YYEEEE. Only in-frame clones appear in the TCRdb table, and some are missing; sequencing was by immunoSEQ multiplex PCR. Here the sample spans roughly 2.1 million clones, approximately 94% being singletons. Naive CD8 isolation took CD45RO-negative cells positively selected for CCR7 and excluded terminally differentiated effector memory CD45RA+ cells. Those who donated, Caucasian adults without exception, all lived in Nashville, Tennessee. The chain has TRBV5-6 and TRBJ2-7; D might be TRBD1 (5 bases). Sequencing was done on a sample of naive CD8+ T cells from PBMCs. This clonotype was sampled from a young man in good health. Some clones in this sample may be carry-over from other donors' samples. CDR3 nucleotide sequence: TGTGCCAGCAGCTTACTTACAGGCGAGCAGTACTTC. Encoded protein: CASSLLTGEQYF.